This T cell receptor (beta chain) originates from a study of cytomegalovirus exposure and HLA in healthy donors. Unmatched junction bases numbered 12, after V lost 3 bases and J lost 6 bases. The CDR3 consists of 17 residues. The germline V gene has CDR1 KGHSH and CDR2 LQKENI. PCR used 60 Vbeta primers and 13 Jbeta primers. Sequenced by immunoSEQ multiplex PCR; TCRdb stores in-frame clones only, minus some. This sample has about 80,000 clones, with around 75% found just once. Study-wide results and limits: High sensitivity and specificity were reportedly achieved when the classifier diagnosed cytomegalovirus status.

With regard to this clone: Its antigen is unidentified.

Sequences were obtained from PBMCs. The chain links TRBV18 to TRBJ2-1; TRBD1 matches at 9 bases. This receptor was identified in a woman in her thirties or forties in good health and CMV-seronegative. CDR3 sequence (DNA): TGTGCCAGCTCACCGTCGTCGGTAGGGACAGGGCTCAATGAGCAGTTCTTC. It yields the protein CASSPSSVGTGLNEQFF.